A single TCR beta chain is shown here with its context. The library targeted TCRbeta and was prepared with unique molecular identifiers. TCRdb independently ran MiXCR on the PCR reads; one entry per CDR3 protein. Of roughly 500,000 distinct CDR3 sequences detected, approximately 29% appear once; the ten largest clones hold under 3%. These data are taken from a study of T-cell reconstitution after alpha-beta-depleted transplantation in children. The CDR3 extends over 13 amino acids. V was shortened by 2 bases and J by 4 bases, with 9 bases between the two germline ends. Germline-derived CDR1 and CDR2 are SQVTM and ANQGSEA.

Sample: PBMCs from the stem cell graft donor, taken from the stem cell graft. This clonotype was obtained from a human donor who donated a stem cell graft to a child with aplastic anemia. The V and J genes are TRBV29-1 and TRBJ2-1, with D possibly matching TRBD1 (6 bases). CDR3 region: CSVERQGYNEQFF. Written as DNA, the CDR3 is TGCAGCGTTGAACGTCAGGGGTACAATGAGCAGTTCTTC.